This T cell receptor beta chain was retrieved from a study of blood T cell repertoires in COVID-19. The overall study: Samples taken during acute and convalescent COVID-19 were collected in the United States, Italy and Spain. T cells, B-cell-depleted T cells, or PBMCs supplied cDNA or gDNA.

Recruitment covered fewer than 25 US areas and drew participants whose ages spanned roughly 18 to 100 years. Some clones are missing from TCRdb's copy, which holds only in-frame ones; the method was immunoSEQ multiplex PCR. The table shows over 250,000 clones, with 88% occurring only once. Germline CDR1 SNHLY, CDR2 FYNNEI. The CDR3 runs to 14 residues. Trimming removed 2 bases from V and 1 base from J, with 9 bases in between. Sequenced material: PBMCs or T cells enriched from blood (not recorded which). This sequence originates from a woman aged 60 to 75 in a cohort exposed to, infected with or recovered from COVID-19 (not recorded which). The J gene is TRBJ2-7, the V gene TRBV2, with D possibly matching TRBD2 (5 bases). CDR3 sequence: CASSERRASYEQYF. The CDR3 nucleotides are TGTGCCAGCAGTGAAAGGCGGGCGTCCTACGAGCAGTACTTC.